Here is one TCR beta chain with its context. Its specificity is unknown. This sample is drawn from a study of T cell responses to AZD1222 COVID-19 vaccine. Study-wide results and limits: Repertoire collection took place solely once the T cell response had peaked. CD4 TCRs linked to vaccination spanned spike, dominating at 160-218 and 743-854. A mostly white British donor set with more females was recruited, and clonal diversity was possibly underestimated.

The CDR3 is made up of 14 amino acids. Germline CDR1 and CDR2: LNHDA and SQIVND (reference sequence). The V and J ends lost 5 bases and 0 bases respectively, with 10 bases between them. Combined were second doses at about 4 or about 12 weeks. The data were produced by immunoSEQ multiplex PCR, yet TCRdb's version contains in-frame clones alone and is incomplete. The sample yields over 120,000 clones, over 85% seen once. This rearrangement joins TRBV19 to TRBJ1-1; no clear D. The sample consisted of peripheral blood, taken 28 days after the second AZD1222 dose. The TCR originated in an adult who received the AZD1222 COVID-19 vaccine. CDR3 sequence: CASSGTALNTEAFF. The CDR3, as DNA: TGTGCCAGTAGTGGAACAGCTTTGAACACTGAAGCTTTCTTT.